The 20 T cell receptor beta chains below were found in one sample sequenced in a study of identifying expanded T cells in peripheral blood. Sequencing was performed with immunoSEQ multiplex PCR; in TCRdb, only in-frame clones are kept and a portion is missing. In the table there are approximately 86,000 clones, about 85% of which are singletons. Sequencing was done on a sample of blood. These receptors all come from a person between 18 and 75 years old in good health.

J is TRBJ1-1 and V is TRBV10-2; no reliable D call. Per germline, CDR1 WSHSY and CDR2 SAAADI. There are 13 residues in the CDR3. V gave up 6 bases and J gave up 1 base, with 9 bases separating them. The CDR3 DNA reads TGCGCCAGCAGGCAGGCCACGAACACTGAAGCTTTCTTT. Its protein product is CASRQATNTEAFF.

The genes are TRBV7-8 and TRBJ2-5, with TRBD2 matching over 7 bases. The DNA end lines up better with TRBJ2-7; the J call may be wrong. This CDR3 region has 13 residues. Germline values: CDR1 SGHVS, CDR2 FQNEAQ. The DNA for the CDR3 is TGTGCCAGCAGCTTCGGGGGGAGCTACGAGCAGTACTTC. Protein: CASSFGGSYEQYF.

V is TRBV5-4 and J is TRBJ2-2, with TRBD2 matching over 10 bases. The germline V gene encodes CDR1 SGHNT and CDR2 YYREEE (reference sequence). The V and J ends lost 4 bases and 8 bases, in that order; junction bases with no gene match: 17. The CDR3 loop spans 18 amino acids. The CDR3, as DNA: TGTGCCAGCAGCAGGGAGCCTAGCGGGGGATCTTTCCTAGGGGAGCTGTTTTTT. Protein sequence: CASSREPSGGSFLGELFF.

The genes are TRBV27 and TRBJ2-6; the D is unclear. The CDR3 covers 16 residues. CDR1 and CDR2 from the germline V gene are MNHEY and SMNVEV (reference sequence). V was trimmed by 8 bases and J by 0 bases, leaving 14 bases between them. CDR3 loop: CASLGYSVSGANVLTF. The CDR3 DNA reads TGTGCCAGCTTAGGGTACAGCGTCTCTGGGGCCAACGTCCTGACTTTC.

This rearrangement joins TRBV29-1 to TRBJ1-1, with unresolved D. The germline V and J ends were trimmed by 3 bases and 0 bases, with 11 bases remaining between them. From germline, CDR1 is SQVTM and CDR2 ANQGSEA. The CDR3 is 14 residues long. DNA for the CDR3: TGCAGCGTTGAGCGGAGCCTCATGAACACTGAAGCTTTCTTT. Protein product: CSVERSLMNTEAFF.

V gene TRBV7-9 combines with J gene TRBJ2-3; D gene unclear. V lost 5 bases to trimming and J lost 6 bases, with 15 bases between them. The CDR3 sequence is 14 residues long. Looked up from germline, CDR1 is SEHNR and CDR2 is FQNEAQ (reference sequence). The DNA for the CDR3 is TGTGCCAGCAGCCTGGGTGCCTTCAGGGATACGCAGTATTTT. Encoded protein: CASSLGAFRDTQYF.

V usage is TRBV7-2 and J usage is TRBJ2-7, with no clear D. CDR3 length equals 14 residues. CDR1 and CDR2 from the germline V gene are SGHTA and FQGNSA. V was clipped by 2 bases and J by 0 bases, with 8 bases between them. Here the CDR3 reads CASSLQANSYEQYF. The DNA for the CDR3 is TGTGCCAGCAGCTTACAGGCAAACTCCTACGAGCAGTACTTC.

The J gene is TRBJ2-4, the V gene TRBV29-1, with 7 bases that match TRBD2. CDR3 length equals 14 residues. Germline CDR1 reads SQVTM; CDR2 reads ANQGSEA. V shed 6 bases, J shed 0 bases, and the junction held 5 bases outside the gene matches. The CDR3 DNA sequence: TGCAGCGTCTCCTCGGGGGGAGCCAAAAACATTCAGTACTTC. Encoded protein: CSVSSGGAKNIQYF.

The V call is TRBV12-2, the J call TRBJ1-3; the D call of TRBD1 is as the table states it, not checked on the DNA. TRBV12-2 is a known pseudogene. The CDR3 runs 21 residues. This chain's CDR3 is CASRLLLTGQGQSDSGNTIYF. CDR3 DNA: TGTGCAAGTCGCTTATTATTGACTGGACAGGGGCAATCTGACTCTGGAAACACCATATATTTT.

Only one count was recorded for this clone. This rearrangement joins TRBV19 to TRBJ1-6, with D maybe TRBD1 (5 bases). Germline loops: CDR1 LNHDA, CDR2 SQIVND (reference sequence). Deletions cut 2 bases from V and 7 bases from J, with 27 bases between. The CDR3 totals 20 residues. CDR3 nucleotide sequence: TGTGCCAGTAGTATATGGACACGAGGCGGAAATCGGGGCTCAAATTCACCCCTCCACTTT. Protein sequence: CASSIWTRGGNRGSNSPLHF.

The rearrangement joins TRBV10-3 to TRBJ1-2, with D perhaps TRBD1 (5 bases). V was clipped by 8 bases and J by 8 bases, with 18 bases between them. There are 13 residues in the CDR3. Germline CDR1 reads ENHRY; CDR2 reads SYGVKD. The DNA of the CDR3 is TGTGCCATCCAGGGTGGGGTGGATGGAGGCTACACCTTC. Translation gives CAIQGGVDGGYTF.

This CDR3 is CASKTGGGIHGYTF. As DNA, the CDR3 is TGTGCCAGCAAGACAGGGGGCGGAATTCATGGCTACACCTTC. The V gene is TRBV6-5, the J gene TRBJ1-2, with TRBD1 matching 10 bases. Germline values: CDR1 MNHEY, CDR2 SVGAGI. After removal of 7 bases from V and 6 bases from J, the junction contained 8 bases not matched to a gene. The CDR3 has 14 amino acids.

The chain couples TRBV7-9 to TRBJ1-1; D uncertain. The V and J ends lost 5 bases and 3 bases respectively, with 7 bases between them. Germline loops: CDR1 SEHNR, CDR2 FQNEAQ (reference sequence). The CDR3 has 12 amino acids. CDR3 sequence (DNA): TGTGCCAGCAGCCTAATTTACACTGAAGCTTTCTTT. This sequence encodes CASSLIYTEAFF.

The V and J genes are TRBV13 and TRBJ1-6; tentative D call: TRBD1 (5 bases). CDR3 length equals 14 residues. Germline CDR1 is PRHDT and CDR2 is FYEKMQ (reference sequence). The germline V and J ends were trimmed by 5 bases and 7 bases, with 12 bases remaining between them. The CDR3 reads CASSTGRVNSPLHF. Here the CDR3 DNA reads TGTGCCAGCAGCACGGGACGGGTAAATTCACCCCTCCACTTT.

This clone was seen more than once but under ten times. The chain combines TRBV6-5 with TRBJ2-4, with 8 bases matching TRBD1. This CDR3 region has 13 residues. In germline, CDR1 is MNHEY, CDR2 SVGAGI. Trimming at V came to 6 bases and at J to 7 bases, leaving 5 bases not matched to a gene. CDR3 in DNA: TGTGCCAGCAGCATCCGGACAGGGAACATTCAGTACTTC. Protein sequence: CASSIRTGNIQYF.

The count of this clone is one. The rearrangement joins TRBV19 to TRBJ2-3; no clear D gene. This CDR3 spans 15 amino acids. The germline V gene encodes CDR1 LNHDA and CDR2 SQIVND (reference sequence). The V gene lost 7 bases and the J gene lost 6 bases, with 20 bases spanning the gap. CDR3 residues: CASTTQSVRPDTQYF. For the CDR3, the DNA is TGTGCCAGTACCACCCAGAGTGTTCGTCCCGATACGCAGTATTTT.

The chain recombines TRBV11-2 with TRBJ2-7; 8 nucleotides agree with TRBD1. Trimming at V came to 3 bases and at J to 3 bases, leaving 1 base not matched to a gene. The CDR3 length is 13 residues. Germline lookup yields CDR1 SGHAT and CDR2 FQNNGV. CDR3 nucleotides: TGTGCCAGCAGCTTGGGGACAGGCTACGAGCAGTACTTC. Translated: CASSLGTGYEQYF.

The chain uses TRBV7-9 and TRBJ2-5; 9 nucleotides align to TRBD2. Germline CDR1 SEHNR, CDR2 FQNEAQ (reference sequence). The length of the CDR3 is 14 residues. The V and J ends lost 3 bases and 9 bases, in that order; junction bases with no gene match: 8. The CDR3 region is CASSFETSGRSQYF. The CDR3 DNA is TGTGCCAGCAGCTTCGAGACTAGCGGCCGCTCCCAGTACTTC.

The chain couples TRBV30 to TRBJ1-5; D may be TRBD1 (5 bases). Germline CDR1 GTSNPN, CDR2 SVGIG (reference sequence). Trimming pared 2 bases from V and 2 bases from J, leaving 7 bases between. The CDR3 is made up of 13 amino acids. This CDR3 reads CAWSTTGNQPQHF. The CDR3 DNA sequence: TGTGCCTGGAGTACGACAGGCAATCAGCCCCAGCATTTT. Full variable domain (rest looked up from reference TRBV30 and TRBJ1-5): SQTIHQWPATLVQPVGSPLSLECTVEGTSNPNLYWYRQAAGRGLQLLFYSVGIGQISSEVPQNLSASRPQDRQFILSSKKLLLSDSGFYLCAWSTTGNQPQHFGDGTRLSIL.

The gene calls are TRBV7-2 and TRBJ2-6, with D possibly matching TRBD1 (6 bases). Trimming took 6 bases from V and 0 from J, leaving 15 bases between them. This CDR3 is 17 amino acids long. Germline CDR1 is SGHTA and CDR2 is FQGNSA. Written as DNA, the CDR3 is TGTGCCAGCAGTCAGCGAGGGGGACCCTCTGGGGCCAACGTCCTGACTTTC. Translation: CASSQRGGPSGANVLTF.